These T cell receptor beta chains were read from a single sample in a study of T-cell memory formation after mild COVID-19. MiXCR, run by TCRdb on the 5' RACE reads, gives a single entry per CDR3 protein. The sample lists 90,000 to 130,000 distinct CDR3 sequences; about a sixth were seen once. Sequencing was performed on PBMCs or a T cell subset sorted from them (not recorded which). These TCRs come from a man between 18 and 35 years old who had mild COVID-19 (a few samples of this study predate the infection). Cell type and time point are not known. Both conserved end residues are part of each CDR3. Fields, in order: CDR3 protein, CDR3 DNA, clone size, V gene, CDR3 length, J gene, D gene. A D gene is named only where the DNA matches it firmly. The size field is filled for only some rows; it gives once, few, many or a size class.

CAILPSGGTEAFF	TGTGCCATCCTTCCCTCGGGGGGCACTGAAGCTTTCTTT	.	TRBV10-3	13	TRBJ1-1	.
CASSQYGQGSYGYTF	TGCGCCAGCAGCCAATACGGACAGGGATCCTATGGCTACACCTTC	few	TRBV4-1	15	TRBJ1-2	TRBD1
CASSLDRYNEQFF	TGTGCCAGCAGCCTCGACCGATACAATGAGCAGTTCTTC	few	TRBV7-2	13	TRBJ2-1	.
CASSQLGGNNSPLHF	TGCGCCAGCAGCCAGCTGGGGGGAAACAATTCACCCCTCCACTTT	.	TRBV4-3	15	TRBJ1-6	.
CASTTTSGGWEDIQYF	TGTGCCAGCACCACTACTAGCGGGGGATGGGAGGACATTCAGTACTTC	many	TRBV6-4	16	TRBJ2-4	TRBD2
CASSYLRDYANEQFF	TGTGCCAGCAGTTACCTTCGGGACTATGCAAATGAGCAGTTCTTC	few	TRBV6-2/TRBV6-3	15	TRBJ2-1	TRBD2
CASSLSWGTNEKLFF	TGTGCCAGCAGTCTTTCCTGGGGGACTAATGAAAAACTGTTTTTT	.	TRBV12-3/TRBV12-4	15	TRBJ1-4	.
CASSPQENYGYTF	TGTGCCAGCTCACCCCAGGAAAACTATGGCTACACCTTC	.	TRBV18	13	TRBJ1-2	.
CASSPPAQGNQPQHF	TGTGCCAGCTCACCACCAGCCCAGGGGAATCAGCCCCAGCATTTT	few	TRBV18	15	TRBJ1-5	.
CATSRGAASHEQFF	TGTGCCACCAGCAGAGGGGCGGCTTCCCATGAGCAGTTCTTC	.	TRBV15	14	TRBJ2-1	.
CASSLGWSEYTYEQYF	TGCGCCAGCAGCTTGGGTTGGTCGGAGTATACCTACGAGCAGTACTTC	few	TRBV5-1	16	TRBJ2-7	.
CASSKRTGDGYGYTF	TGTGCCAGCAGTAAACGGACAGGGGACGGCTATGGCTACACCTTC	.	TRBV25-1	15	TRBJ1-2	TRBD1
CASRVEGPYSNQPQHF	TGTGCCAGCAGGGTTGAAGGACCTTATAGCAATCAGCCCCAGCATTTT	many	TRBV12-3/TRBV12-4	16	TRBJ1-5	.
CASSILGTANEQFF	TGTGCCAGTAGTATTCTCGGGACAGCAAATGAGCAGTTCTTC	.	TRBV19	14	TRBJ2-1	TRBD1
CASSPTSGGYNEQFF	TGTGCCAGCAGCCCGACTAGCGGGGGGTACAATGAGCAGTTCTTC	many	TRBV11-1	15	TRBJ2-1	TRBD2
CASSSQGTADEKLFF	TGCGCCAGCAGCTCGCAGGGGACGGCAGATGAAAAACTGTTTTTT	.	TRBV5-1	15	TRBJ1-4	.
CASSMIAGGGDTQYF	TGTGCCAGCAGCATGATAGCGGGGGGGGGAGATACGCAGTATTTT	few	TRBV7-2	15	TRBJ2-3	TRBD2
CASSRGDTGTTGSPLHF	TGTGCCAGCAGCAGGGGAGACACTGGGACGACGGGTTCACCCCTCCACTTT	.	TRBV28	17	TRBJ1-6	.
CSVEEPPGQGGEQYF	TGCAGCGTTGAAGAGCCCCCGGGACAGGGTGGCGAGCAGTACTTC	.	TRBV29-1	15	TRBJ2-7	TRBD1
CASSGTSGATHTQYF	TGTGCCAGCAGCGGTACTAGCGGGGCGACACATACGCAGTATTTT	.	TRBV9	15	TRBJ2-3	TRBD2
CASSSRGREEDTQYF	TGTGCCAGCAGCTCCCGGGGCAGGGAAGAAGATACGCAGTATTTT	many	TRBV7-3	15	TRBJ2-3	.
CAGLSGAGGELFF	TGTGCCGGGCTTTCGGGGGCTGGCGGGGAGCTGTTTTTT	.	TRBV21-1	13	TRBJ2-2	.
CASSLGLARETQYF	TGTGCCAGCAGTTTGGGACTAGCCAGAGAGACCCAGTACTTC	many	TRBV12-3/TRBV12-4	14	TRBJ2-5	TRBD2
CASAVNQPQHF	TGTGCTAGTGCCGTCAATCAGCCCCAGCATTTT	.	TRBV12-5	11	TRBJ1-5	.
CSAIYTQYF	TGCAGTGCTATATATACGCAGTATTTT	few	TRBV20-1	9	TRBJ2-3	.
CASREDFSPLEQYF	TGTGCCAGCAGAGAGGATTTCTCCCCTCTCGAGCAGTACTTC	.	TRBV6-5	14	TRBJ2-7	.
CSARGGGLYGYTF	TGCAGTGCTAGGGGGGGCGGACTCTATGGCTACACCTTC	.	TRBV20-1	13	TRBJ1-2	.
CASSPRDPGDTQYF	TGCGCCAGCAGCCCCCGGGACCCTGGGGATACGCAGTATTTT	many	TRBV5-1	14	TRBJ2-3	.
CASSRGQENTGELFF	TGTGCCAGCAGCCGGGGACAGGAGAACACCGGGGAGCTGTTTTTT	many	TRBV5-5	15	TRBJ2-2	TRBD1
CASSQGRLYGYTF	TGTGCCAGCAGCCAGGGACGGCTCTATGGCTACACCTTC	few	TRBV7-2	13	TRBJ1-2	.
CASSQQGPWDTQYF	TGTGCCAGCAGCCAACAGGGACCCTGGGATACGCAGTATTTT	.	TRBV14	14	TRBJ2-3	.
CASSPPWTGGFTEAFF	TGTGCCAGCAGTCCCCCGTGGACAGGTGGTTTTACTGAAGCTTTCTTT	.	TRBV12-3/TRBV12-4	16	TRBJ1-1	TRBD1
CSARESQSGTDTQYF	TGCAGTGCTAGAGAGAGCCAGTCAGGCACAGATACGCAGTATTTT	few	TRBV20-1	15	TRBJ2-3	.
CASSTPHEGGLDTQYF	TGTGCCAGCAGTACCCCTCATGAGGGGGGACTTGATACGCAGTATTTT	few	TRBV28	16	TRBJ2-3	.
CASSGDYPSEQFF	TGTGCCAGCAGCGGAGACTATCCGAGTGAGCAGTTCTTC	many	TRBV5-4	13	TRBJ2-1	.
CASGGFPGELFF	TGTGCCAGCGGAGGGTTTCCCGGGGAGCTGTTTTTT	.	TRBV12-3/TRBV12-4	12	TRBJ2-2	.
CASSYRGGQGNNQPQHF	TGTGCCAGCAGCTATCGCGGTGGGCAGGGCAACAATCAGCCCCAGCATTTT	few	TRBV6-6	17	TRBJ1-5	.
CASSLQKESQQFF	TGTGCCAGCAGCTTACAGAAGGAGTCCCAGCAGTTCTTC	few	TRBV7-7	13	TRBJ2-1	.
CASSLLWDGYTF	TGTGCCAGCAGCTTACTTTGGGATGGCTACACCTTC	.	TRBV7-2	12	TRBJ1-2	.
CASSPTDREAEAFF	TGTGCCAGCAGCCCAACAGACAGGGAAGCTGAAGCTTTCTTT	few	TRBV11-2	14	TRBJ1-1	TRBD1
CASSAGGRGDTQYF	TGTGCCAGCAGTGCCGGGGGCAGGGGAGATACGCAGTATTTT	few	TRBV6-4	14	TRBJ2-3	.